The text below deals with one TCR beta chain. TCRdb's copy holds only in-frame clones and misses some; the assay was immunoSEQ multiplex PCR. In the table there are about 84,000 clones, 82% of which are singletons. CDR1 and CDR2 from the germline V gene are SGHTA and FQGNSA. J lost 8 bases, V lost 7 bases, and 10 bases had no gene match. The CDR3 loop spans 13 amino acids. This specimen belongs to a study of PD-L1 blockade in urothelial cancer. Sequencing used PBMCs, obtained around atezolizumab (anti-PD-L1) treatment. The TCR comes from a man aged 65 to 79 with urothelial cancer. The chain uses TRBV7-2 and TRBJ1-2; 7 bases map to TRBD1. The CDR3 sequence: CASTFVGGKGYTF. CDR3 coding DNA: TGTGCCAGCACCTTCGTAGGGGGCAAGGGCTACACCTTC.